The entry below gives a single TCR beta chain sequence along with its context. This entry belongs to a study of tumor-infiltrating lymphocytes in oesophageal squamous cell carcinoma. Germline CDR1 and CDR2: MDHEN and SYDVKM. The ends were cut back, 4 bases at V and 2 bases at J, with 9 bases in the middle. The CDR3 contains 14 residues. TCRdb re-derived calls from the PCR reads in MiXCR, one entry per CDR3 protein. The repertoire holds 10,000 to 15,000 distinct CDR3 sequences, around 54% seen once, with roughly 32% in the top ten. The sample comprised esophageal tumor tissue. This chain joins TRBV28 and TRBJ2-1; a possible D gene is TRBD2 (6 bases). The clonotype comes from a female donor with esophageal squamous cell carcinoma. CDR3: CASSSGGPYNEQFF. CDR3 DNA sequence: TGTGCCAGCAGTTCCGGGGGTCCCTACAATGAGCAGTTCTTC.